Listed below are T cell receptor beta chains from one sample, sequenced in a study of siplizumab effects on memory and regulatory T cells. Assay used: immunoSEQ multiplex PCR; TCRdb lists only in-frame clones, some missing. The table shows 100,000 or so clones, with 90% to 95% occurring only once. Sequencing was carried out using Tregs sorted from blood. Source of these receptors: a human donor in good health. Each CDR3 is given with its conserved first and last residue. The D gene is left open where the match is weak. For some rows the clone size is stated as once, few or many, or as a class when expanded; others skip it.

j_call v_call d_call clone_size cdr3_nt cdr3_aa
TRBJ2-6 TRBV19 - - TGTGCCAGTAGTGGAGGAGCGACAAATCAAAGTCGGGCCAACGTCCTGACTTTC CASSGGATNQSRANVLTF
TRBJ2-1 TRBV4-2 - - TGTGCCAGCAGCCAACTAGGGAATGAGCAGTTCTTC CASSQLGNEQFF
TRBJ2-7 TRBV9 TRBD2 - TGTGCCAGCAGCGTAGGTGGGGCGGGAGTTGGCTACGAGCAGTACTTC CASSVGGAGVGYEQYF
TRBJ1-4 TRBV7-9 TRBD1 - TGTGCCAGCAGCTTAGTCCAGGGGGCGGCTAATGAAAAACTGTTTTTT CASSLVQGAANEKLFF
TRBJ2-2 TRBV9 TRBD2 - TGTGCCAGCAGCGTATCTAGCGGGCCGAACACCGGGGAGCTGTTTTTT CASSVSSGPNTGELFF
TRBJ2-7 TRBV13 TRBD1 - TGTGCCAGCAGCCCAGGGACAGGGGGAAGGAGCTCCTACGAGCAGTACTTC CASSPGTGGRSSYEQYF
TRBJ2-1 TRBV2 - - TGTGCCAGCAGTATGGGCCGGGGTGAGCAGTTCTTC CASSMGRGEQFF
TRBJ1-2 TRBV5-1 TRBD1 - TGCGCCAGCAGCTTGACCAGACAGGGGAACTATGGCTACACCTTC CASSLTRQGNYGYTF
TRBJ2-2 TRBV7-7 - - TGTGCTAGCAGACCGGACCTTAACACCGGGGAGCTGTTTTTT CASRPDLNTGELFF
TRBJ2-2 TRBV5-8 - - TGTGCCAGCAGCTTACGGCAGGGGACCGGGGAGCTGTTTTTT CASSLRQGTGELFF
TRBJ2-5 TRBV15 - - TGTGCCACCAGCAGAGATCTGTTCCTCGAGACCCAGTACTTC CATSRDLFLETQYF
TRBJ2-7 TRBV4-1 - - TGCGCCAGCTACTCCTACATAGTGCTTAAGAGGGTCTACGAGCAGTACTTC CASYSYIVLKRVYEQYF
TRBJ2-7 TRBV20-1 - - TGCAGTGCTATTAGACAGGTGGAGCAGTACTTC CSAIRQVEQYF
TRBJ2-3 TRBV27 TRBD2 once TGTGCCAGCAGTCTTGGGACTAGCGGGAAGGGCGGTACGCAGTATTTT CASSLGTSGKGGTQYF
TRBJ2-1 TRBV18 - - TGTGCCAGCTCCCCTACCCTAGGACCGCTTTGGGACAATGAGCAGTTCTTC CASSPTLGPLWDNEQFF
TRBJ2-3 TRBV5-6 TRBD2 - TGTGCCAGCAGCTTGGAGACTAGCGGTCGGCGGGCCGATACGCAGTATTTT CASSLETSGRRADTQYF
TRBJ2-5 TRBV18 - - TGTGCCAGCTCTCGGGGAGCGGCAGCAGAGACCCAGTACTTC CASSRGAAAETQYF
TRBJ2-1 TRBV12-5 - - TGTGCTAGTGGTTTGGGAGAGGGCTATGAGCAGTTCTTC CASGLGEGYEQFF
TRBJ1-2 TRBV7-9 - - TGTGCCAGCAGCCCCGGGACAAACTATGGCTACACCTTC CASSPGTNYGYTF
TRBJ2-7 TRBV5-1 TRBD2 - TGCGCCAGCAGCCCTGTGGCTAGCGGGAGGGACGAGCAGTACTTC CASSPVASGRDEQYF
TRBJ2-7 TRBV11-2 - - TGTGCCAGCAGCTTTGGGGGAGAGCAGTACTTC CASSFGGEQYF
TRBJ2-5 TRBV28 - once TGTGCCAGCAGTTTAGGGGGACGAGAGACCCAGTACTTC CASSLGGRETQYF
TRBJ2-1 TRBV6-1 - - TGTGCCAGCCTCAATCCCAATGAGCAGTTCTTC CASLNPNEQFF
TRBJ2-5 TRBV9 TRBD2 - TGTGCCAGCAGCCCGGGGGCTAGCGGGAGTGGGGAGACCCAGTACTTC CASSPGASGSGETQYF
TRBJ1-2 TRBV19 - - TGTGCCAGTCACCCTGGCAGAACAACCTATGGCTACACCTTC CASHPGRTTYGYTF
TRBJ2-2 TRBV11-3 TRBD1 - TGTGCCAGCAGCAGGAGGACAGGACCCACCGGGGAGCTGTTTTTT CASSRRTGPTGELFF
TRBJ2-3 TRBV11-3 - - TGTGCCAGCAGCTTAGACCAGACTAGACCGGTAAATTTT CASSLDQTRPVNF
TRBJ2-7 TRBV5-1 - - TGCGCCAGCAGCTTGGTCGGCAGAAACTACGAGCAGTACTTC CASSLVGRNYEQYF
TRBJ2-7 TRBV6-1 TRBD1 - TGTGCCAGCAGCCGGACAGGTTTGATCGAGCAGTACTTC CASSRTGLIEQYF
TRBJ1-2 TRBV2 - - TGTGCCAGCTCCCGCAGCATGCCCTCTTCTAACTATGGCTACACCTTC CASSRSMPSSNYGYTF
TRBJ2-1 TRBV21-1 - once TGTGCCAGCAGCCTACAGGGATTTTATGAGCAGTTCTTC CASSLQGFYEQFF
TRBJ1-5 TRBV6-1 TRBD1 - TGTGCCAGCAGACAGGGGGCATCAGGTCAGCCCCAGCATTTT CASRQGASGQPQHF
TRBJ2-5 TRBV5-4 - - TGTGCCAGCAGCTTGGCCCTGGTAGAGACCCAGTACTTC CASSLALVETQYF
TRBJ2-2 TRBV19 TRBD2 - TGTGGGTCGGCCAGCGGGAGGGCCGGGGAGCTGTTTTTT CGSASGRAGELFF
TRBJ2-7 TRBV27 - - TGTGCCAGCAGTTTTTGGGGAAGGAGCTCCTACGAGCAGTACTTC CASSFWGRSSYEQYF
TRBJ2-2 TRBV20-1 - - TGCAGTGCTCCCCTTAAAGGGGAGCTGTTTTTT CSAPLKGELFF
TRBJ1-2 TRBV15 - - TGTGCCACCAGCAGAGAGTGGGTTGGCTACACCTTC CATSREWVGYTF
TRBJ2-5 TRBV5-1 - - TGCGCCAGCAGCCCAAGTGGGGGGTCCCAAGAGACCCAGTACTTC CASSPSGGSQETQYF
TRBJ2-7 TRBV18 - - TGTGCCAGCTCACCAGGGACGGCGCTACGCTCCTACGAGCAGTACTTC CASSPGTALRSYEQYF
TRBJ2-1 TRBV6-5 - - TGTGCCAGCAGTTTAAAGCTGCGGAATGAGCAGTTCTTC CASSLKLRNEQFF
TRBJ2-7 TRBV19 TRBD1 few TGTGCCAGTAGGCGACAGGGCGGAACCTACGAGCAGTACTTC CASRRQGGTYEQYF